Following are 25 T cell receptor beta chains from one sample sequenced in a study of blood T cell repertoires in COVID-19. Repertoires were generated with immunoSEQ multiplex PCR, while TCRdb's copy carries only in-frame clones and drops some. The table includes 34,000 or so clones, roughly 90% detected once. The sequenced sample consisted of peripheral blood. The receptors come from a man aged 45-65 years with active or convalescent COVID-19.

CDR3 protein: CASSQGSLGGFSYEQYF. For the CDR3, the DNA is TGCGCCAGCAGCCAAGGGTCCCTGGGGGGTTTCTCCTACGAGCAGTACTTC. The V call is TRBV4-1, the J call TRBJ2-7, with D perhaps matching TRBD2 (6 bases). V was shortened by 1 base and J by 0 bases, with 16 bases between the two germline ends. CDR3 length: 17 amino acids. The V gene's germline CDR1 is MGHRA and CDR2 YSYEKL.

The genes are TRBV5-1 and TRBJ1-1; 9 nucleotides agree with TRBD1. In germline, CDR1 is SGHRS, CDR2 YFSETQ. Losses at the gene ends were 0 bases for V and 5 bases for J; bases not matched to a gene: 11. CDR3 length equals 17 residues. The chain's CDR3 is CASSLAQTGTGWTEAFF. CDR3 coding DNA: TGCGCCAGCAGCTTGGCCCAAACCGGGACAGGGTGGACTGAAGCTTTCTTT.

The table lists this clone with a count of one. CDR3 region: CASSLDTPGLAGFTDTQYF. CDR3 sequence (DNA): TGCGCCAGCAGCCTCGATACCCCAGGACTAGCGGGTTTCACAGATACGCAGTATTTT. The chain couples TRBV4-1 to TRBJ2-3; the match to TRBD2 covers 11 bases. Germline CDR1 and CDR2: MGHRA and YSYEKL. This CDR3 is 19 amino acids long. V lost 4 bases to trimming and J lost 2 bases; unmatched junction nucleotides: 14.

In its sample, this clone was seen a few times. The CDR3 DNA reads as TGTGCCAGCAGCTGGACAGGGAACACTGAAGCTTTCTTT. This sequence encodes CASSWTGNTEAFF. This chain uses TRBV7-2 with TRBJ1-1; 7 bases fit TRBD1. Trimming at V came to 4 bases and at J to 1 base, leaving 0 bases not matched to a gene. This CDR3 spans 13 amino acids. Germline CDR1 and CDR2: SGHTA and FQGNSA. Full variable domain (outside the CDR3, taken from reference TRBV7-2 and TRBJ1-1): GAGVSQSPSNKVTEKGKDVELRCDPISGHTALYWYRQSLGQGLEFLIYFQGNSAPDKSGLPSDRFSAERTGGSVSTLTIQRTQQEDSAVYLCASSWTGNTEAFFGQGTRLTVV.

The rearrangement links TRBV6-2 or TRBV6-3 to TRBJ2-1, with 7 bases that match TRBD2. The CDR3 sequence is 16 residues long. Germline V gene sequence: CDR1 MNHEY, CDR2 SVGEGT. The trim removed 4 bases at V and 0 bases at J, leaving 6 bases unmatched. The CDR3 reads CASSSPLASSYNEQFF. The CDR3 DNA is TGTGCCAGCAGTTCTCCACTAGCGAGCTCCTACAATGAGCAGTTCTTC.

This chain links TRBV5-6 with TRBJ2-3; 7 bases agree with TRBD2. The V and J ends lost 3 bases and 2 bases, in that order; junction bases with no gene match: 6. The V gene's germline CDR1 is SGHDT and CDR2 YYEEEE. This CDR3 spans 15 amino acids. CDR3 loop: CASSSQAGFTDTQYF. The CDR3, as DNA: TGTGCCAGCAGCTCCCAAGCGGGGTTCACAGATACGCAGTATTTT.

The genes are TRBV2 and TRBJ1-6; 7 nucleotides line up with TRBD1. With V trimmed by 7 bases and J by 5 bases, 8 bases remained unmatched. CDR1 SNHLY and CDR2 FYNNEI come from the germline V gene. The CDR3 runs to 15 residues. Written as DNA, the CDR3 is TGTGCCAGCACCCTAAACAGGGGAGATAATTCACCCCTCCACTTT. Encoded protein: CASTLNRGDNSPLHF.

The chain combines TRBV7-2 with TRBJ2-3, with 9 nucleotides matching TRBD2. V was pared by 1 base and J by 4 bases, with 12 bases of the junction left unmatched. The CDR3 runs 18 residues. Germline values: CDR1 SGHTA, CDR2 FQGNSA. CDR3 DNA: TGTGCCAGCAGCTTAGGGATACGCGGGAGGGCCTGGGCAGATACGCAGTATTTT. Its translation is CASSLGIRGRAWADTQYF.

The chain combines TRBV6-5 with TRBJ1-5; 7 bases line up with TRBD1. The CDR3 is 13 residues long. J gave up 4 bases and V 5 bases, and 2 bases lay outside the gene matches. Germline-derived CDR1 and CDR2 are MNHEY and SVGAGI. The CDR3 reads CASSPRGNQPQHF. For the CDR3, the DNA is TGTGCCAGCAGTCCCAGGGGGAATCAGCCCCAGCATTTT.

The chain has TRBV5-4 and TRBJ2-3; 9 positions agree with TRBD2. Germline loops: CDR1 SGHNT, CDR2 YYREEE (reference sequence). This CDR3 has 17 residues. The junction had 9 bases not matched to a gene; V was cut back by 2 bases and J by 2 bases. CDR3 residues: CASSFGAGGYATDTQYF. The CDR3 DNA follows: TGTGCCAGCAGCTTCGGGGCGGGAGGGTACGCCACAGATACGCAGTATTTT.

The genes are TRBV10-3 and TRBJ2-1; tentatively, D is TRBD2 (5 bases). Germline V gives CDR1 ENHRY, CDR2 SYGVKD. Trimming removed 10 bases from V and 9 bases from J, with 16 bases in between. The CDR3 sequence is 12 residues long. The CDR3 protein is CASLAPAGEQFF. The CDR3 region has the DNA TGTGCCAGCCTAGCACCCGCGGGTGAGCAGTTCTTC.

The chain uses TRBV2 and TRBJ2-2, with D tentatively TRBD1 (6 bases). The CDR3 sequence is 13 residues long. Germline CDR1 is SNHLY and CDR2 is FYNNEI. Trimming removed 5 bases at V and 5 bases at J, with 9 bases between. The CDR3, as DNA: TGTGCCAGCAGTCAACAGGGTACCGGGGAGCTGTTTTTT. Translating it yields CASSQQGTGELFF. The full variable domain, its missing parts supplied by reference TRBV2 and TRBJ2-2, is EPEVTQTPSHQVTQMGQEVILRCVPISNHLYFYWYRQILGQKVEFLVSFYNNEISEKSEIFDDQFSVERPDGSNFTLKIRSTKLEDSAMYFCASSQQGTGELFFGEGSRLTVL.

V is TRBV20-1 and J is TRBJ2-7, with D perhaps TRBD2 (7 bases). Deletions cut 3 bases from V and 0 bases from J, with 15 bases between. The CDR3 consists of 15 residues. CDR1 is DFQATT and CDR2 is SNEGSKA in the germline V gene (reference sequence). The CDR3 here is CSASPLGGGSYEQYF. Here the CDR3 DNA reads TGCAGTGCTAGTCCCCTAGGGGGGGGCTCCTACGAGCAGTACTTC.

This chain uses TRBV4-3 with TRBJ1-2, with 7 bases lining up with TRBD1. V gave up 1 base and J gave up 3 bases; unmatched junction bases: 5. The CDR3 is 15 residues long. Germline CDR1 reads LGHNA; CDR2 reads YSLEER. CDR3 sequence: CASSQGNRGDYGYTF. The CDR3 bases are TGCGCCAGCAGCCAAGGGAACAGGGGAGACTATGGCTACACCTTC.

The rearrangement links TRBV7-2 to TRBJ1-6; TRBD1 aligns across 9 bases. The V segment lost 5 bases and the J segment 0 bases; nucleotides outside the gene matches: 11. The CDR3 extends over 19 amino acids. CDR1 and CDR2 from the germline V gene are SGHTA and FQGNSA. The chain's CDR3 is CASSVSGTGTTSYNSPLHF. CDR3 coding DNA: TGTGCCAGCAGCGTATCCGGGACAGGGACAACCTCCTATAATTCACCCCTCCACTTT. The whole variable domain, remainder taken from reference TRBV7-2 and TRBJ1-6, is GAGVSQSPSNKVTEKGKDVELRCDPISGHTALYWYRQSLGQGLEFLIYFQGNSAPDKSGLPSDRFSAERTGGSVSTLTIQRTQQEDSAVYLCASSVSGTGTTSYNSPLHFGNGTRLTVT.

J is TRBJ2-5 and V is TRBV24-1, with TRBD2 matching 12 bases. Germline assignment: CDR1 KGHDR and CDR2 SFDVKD. With V trimmed by 4 bases and J by 5 bases, 10 bases remained unmatched. This CDR3 spans 17 amino acids. The DNA of the CDR3 is TGTGCCACCAGTGACCCGTCTAGCGGGAGGGCCGCGGAGACCCAGTACTTC. Translated, it gives CATSDPSSGRAAETQYF.

The chain couples TRBV7-2 to TRBJ1-2, with a tentative D call TRBD1 (5 bases). The CDR3 has 15 amino acids. Trimming left V 2 bases short and J 2 bases short, with 12 bases between. Per the germline V gene, CDR1 is SGHTA and CDR2 is FQGNSA. The CDR3 sequence: CASSLLGAGNYGYTF. As DNA, the CDR3 is TGTGCCAGCAGCTTATTGGGTGCAGGGAACTATGGCTACACCTTC.

This chain connects TRBV19 to TRBJ1-2; 11 positions agree with TRBD1. This CDR3 is 15 amino acids long. With 8 bases clipped from V and 0 bases from J, the junction kept 5 bases outside the gene matches. CDR1 and CDR2 (germline): LNHDA, SQIVND (reference sequence). CDR3 sequence: CASRTGGASNYGYTF. The CDR3 DNA follows: TGTGCCAGTCGGACAGGGGGCGCTTCTAACTATGGCTACACCTTC. Drawing the rest from reference TRBV19 and TRBJ1-2, the complete variable domain is DGGITQSPKYLFRKEGQNVTLSCEQNLNHDAMYWYRQDPGQGLRLIYYSQIVNDFQKGDIAEGYSVSREKKESFPLTVTSAQKNPTAFYLCASRTGGASNYGYTFGSGTRLTVV.

CDR3 protein: CASSLSPDIYGNTIYF. The CDR3 nucleotides are TGTGCCAGCAGCTTGTCGCCAGATATATATGGAAACACCATATATTTT. The chain combines TRBV5-6 with TRBJ1-3; D is uncertain. Germline assignment: CDR1 SGHDT and CDR2 YYEEEE. The CDR3 is 16 amino acids. The V and J ends lost 1 base and 3 bases respectively, with 14 bases between them.

The chain combines TRBV6-2 or TRBV6-3 with TRBJ2-7; unclear D gene. The CDR3 sequence is 14 residues long. V dropped 0 bases and J dropped 3 bases, with 9 bases sitting between them. Germline values: CDR1 MNHEY, CDR2 SVGEGT. CDR3 residues: CASSYSHFGYEQYF. The CDR3 nucleotides read TGTGCCAGCAGTTACTCGCACTTCGGCTACGAGCAGTACTTC.

The chain carries TRBV7-2 and TRBJ2-3; a possible D gene is TRBD1 (6 bases). The germline V and J ends were trimmed by 3 bases and 6 bases, with 13 bases remaining between them. The CDR3 has 14 amino acids. The V gene's germline CDR1 is SGHTA and CDR2 FQGNSA. The CDR3 loop reads CASSFLGARDTQYF. In DNA, the CDR3 is TGTGCCAGCAGCTTTCTGGGGGCCAGGGATACGCAGTATTTT.

This chain links TRBV2 with TRBJ2-1; 10 nucleotides line up with TRBD2. Germline lookup yields CDR1 SNHLY and CDR2 FYNNEI. The ends lost 4 bases at V and 8 bases at J; junction bases unmatched: 5. The CDR3 spans 14 residues. In DNA form, the CDR3 reads TGTGCCAGCAGTGGGCTAGCGGGAGCATATGAGCAGTTCTTC. This codes for CASSGLAGAYEQFF.

The table lists this clone with a count of one. V usage is TRBV7-8 and J usage is TRBJ2-2, with 14 bases identical to TRBD2. This CDR3 comprises 20 residues. Trimming at V came to 3 bases and at J to 6 bases, leaving 15 bases not matched to a gene. Germline CDR1 and CDR2: SGHVS and FQNEAQ. The CDR3 DNA reads TGTGCCAGCAGCTTCCTTTCCGGGACTAGCGGGAGAGAGGGACCCGGGGAGCTGTTTTTT. It specifies CASSFLSGTSGREGPGELFF.

This sequence joins TRBV18 and TRBJ1-2; 7 bases are shared with TRBD1. This CDR3 is built from 16 residues. Germline values: CDR1 KGHSH, CDR2 LQKENI. J gave up 0 bases and V 0 bases, and 4 bases lay outside the gene matches. CDR3 protein: CASSPPGQYPNYGYTF. The DNA of the CDR3 is TGTGCCAGCTCACCACCGGGACAGTACCCTAACTATGGCTACACCTTC.

This clone was seen more than once but under ten times. The V call is TRBV6-1, the J call TRBJ2-7, with a possible D match to TRBD2 (5 bases). This CDR3 contains 15 residues. V was cut by 0 bases and J by 4 bases, with 13 bases left in between. In germline, CDR1 is MNHNS, CDR2 SASEGT. DNA of the CDR3: TGTGCCAGCAGTGAAGCGCGGGCTACCCTGTACGAGCAGTACTTC. As protein: CASSEARATLYEQYF.